The 14 T cell receptor beta chains below all came from one sample that was sequenced in a study of blood T cell repertoires in COVID-19. The data were produced by immunoSEQ multiplex PCR, yet TCRdb's version contains in-frame clones alone and is incomplete. The data contain about 44,000 clones, about 90% of them singletons. Material: peripheral blood. The receptors here all came from a middle-aged woman with acute or convalescent COVID-19.

This chain joins TRBV6-5 and TRBJ1-5; TRBD1 agrees at 10 bases. CDR3 size: 14 residues. CDR1 is MNHEY, CDR2 SVGAGI, per germline. After removal of 2 bases from V and 6 bases from J, the junction contained 1 base not matched to a gene. The CDR3 DNA sequence: TGTGCCAGCAGTTACGGACAGGGGGGTCAGCCCCAGCATTTT. Its protein is CASSYGQGGQPQHF.

The chain has TRBV10-3 and TRBJ2-5; 8 bases line up with TRBD1. V gave up 5 bases and J gave up 3 bases; unmatched junction bases: 2. This CDR3 has 13 residues. Germline CDR1 and CDR2: ENHRY and SYGVKD. CDR3 sequence (DNA): TGTGCCATCAGTTCGACAGGGGAAGAGACCCAGTACTTC. It is translated as CAISSTGEETQYF.

To note about this clone: The germline gene is not matched at one end of the junction; a read error may be the cause. V is TRBV7-7 and J is TRBJ2-7; perhaps TRBD2 as D (5 bases). CDR3 length: 13 amino acids. Germline CDR1 SSHAT, CDR2 FNYEAQ (reference sequence). This CDR3 is CASSSDPGTEQYF. As DNA, the CDR3 is TGTGCTAGCAGCTCGGACCCGGGAACCGAGCAGTACTTC.

V and J are TRBV28 and TRBJ1-2; D may be TRBD1 (6 bases). This CDR3 spans 14 amino acids. CDR1 and CDR2 (germline): MDHEN, SYDVKM. V was trimmed by 3 bases and J by 4 bases, leaving 12 bases between them. CDR3 DNA sequence: TGTGCCAGCAGTTTGCCCAGGGGTGGCTATGGCTACACCTTC. This sequence encodes CASSLPRGGYGYTF.

This sequence joins TRBV3-1 (or the pseudogene TRBV3-2) and TRBJ2-2; TRBD2 agrees at 14 bases. Trimming took 4 bases from V and 9 from J; bases not matched to a gene: 7. Per the germline V gene, CDR1 is LGHDT and CDR2 is YNNKEL (reference sequence). CDR3 size: 16 residues. This chain's CDR3 is CASSLGLAGGGRELFF. Here the CDR3 DNA reads TGTGCCAGCAGCCTCGGACTAGCGGGGGGAGGCCGGGAGCTGTTTTTT.

The chain recombines TRBV6-5 with TRBJ2-3; a possible D gene is TRBD2 (5 bases). The CDR3 totals 13 residues. V was trimmed by 1 base and J by 6 bases, leaving 8 bases between them. The germline gives CDR1 MNHEY, CDR2 SVGAGI. CDR3 residues: CASSYFEGDTQYF. The CDR3 DNA follows: TGTGCCAGCAGTTACTTTGAGGGCGATACGCAGTATTTT.

The chain joins TRBV19 to TRBJ1-5; 9 bases fit TRBD1. Trimming took 3 bases from V and 2 from J; bases not matched to a gene: 14. The germline V gene has CDR1 LNHDA and CDR2 SQIVND (reference sequence). There are 19 residues in the CDR3. Written as DNA, the CDR3 is TGTGCCAGTAGTATCGGGACAGGGTTGGAAAGGTACGGCAATCAGCCCCAGCATTTT. Translated, it gives CASSIGTGLERYGNQPQHF.

V gene TRBV7-2 combines with J gene TRBJ2-1; 7 bases match TRBD2. J lost 3 bases, V lost 5 bases, and 10 bases had no gene match. The V gene's germline CDR1 is SGHTA and CDR2 FQGNSA. CDR3 length: 16 amino acids. The CDR3 DNA follows: TGTGCCAGCAGCCCAGATGACTGGGGGGGCTACAATGAGCAGTTCTTC. Its translation: CASSPDDWGGYNEQFF.

The CDR3 protein is CASSSPGQGIYEQYF. For the CDR3, the DNA is TGTGCCAGCTCATCCCCGGGACAGGGAATCTACGAGCAGTACTTC. The chain has TRBV18 and TRBJ2-7; 9 bases fit TRBD1. From germline, CDR1 is KGHSH and CDR2 LQKENI. Trimming took 5 bases from V and 3 from J; bases not matched to a gene: 8. CDR3 length: 15 amino acids.

J is TRBJ2-1 and V is TRBV28; 8 nucleotides match TRBD1. Germline CDR1 reads MDHEN; CDR2 reads SYDVKM. The V gene end was trimmed by 5 bases and the J gene end by 6 bases; junction bases not matched to a gene: 6. The CDR3 spans 14 residues. The CDR3 bases are TGTGCCAGCAGTCCCCGGGACAGGAGCAATGAGCAGTTCTTC. Amino acids: CASSPRDRSNEQFF.

This clone was seen a few times. The chain combines TRBV5-3 with TRBJ1-5; 7 bases are shared with TRBD1. TRBV5-3 is treated as an ORF (open reading frame) with a function not yet certain. With V trimmed by 3 bases and J by 9 bases, 12 bases remained unmatched. CDR3 length equals 15 residues. As DNA, the CDR3 is TGTGCCAGAAGCTGCCCCGGGACAGAGCTTTGGCCCCAGCATTTT. This translates into CARSCPGTELWPQHF.

CDR3 nucleotides: TGTGCCAGCAGCGGGGGACTAGCGGGGGGCTACGAGCAGTACTTC. Translated, it gives CASSGGLAGGYEQYF. The chain couples TRBV7-2 to TRBJ2-7, with TRBD2 identical over 15 bases. Losses at the gene ends were 5 bases for V and 3 bases for J; bases not matched to a gene: 2. CDR3 length: 15 residues. The germline CDR1 and CDR2 sequences are SGHTA and FQGNSA.

This clone has just a few counts. The rearrangement joins TRBV10-3 to TRBJ1-3, with D possibly matching TRBD1 (6 bases). Trimming cost V 11 bases and J 0 bases, with 11 bases left between them. Looked up from germline, CDR1 is ENHRY and CDR2 is SYGVKD. This CDR3 has 13 amino acids. The CDR3 protein is CAHRESSGNTIYF. The CDR3, as DNA: TGTGCCCACAGGGAAAGCTCTGGAAACACCATATATTTT.

The rearrangement uses TRBV20-1 and TRBJ1-1; D gene ambiguous. Germline loops: CDR1 DFQATT, CDR2 SNEGSKA (reference sequence). Trimming removed 8 bases from V and 3 bases from J, with 7 bases in between. The CDR3 spans 10 residues. The CDR3 loop reads CSSSDTEAFF. The CDR3 coding sequence is TGCAGTTCCTCGGACACTGAAGCTTTCTTT.